The 8 T cell receptor beta chains reported below all come from one sample, sequenced in a study of monozygotic twins with cystic fibrosis. Only in-frame clones appear in the TCRdb table, and some are missing; sequencing was by immunoSEQ multiplex PCR. The sample consists of 25,000 to 35,000 clones, 70% to 90% of them appearing once. Sequencing used blood. The receptor set was obtained from a girl aged 2 to 9 with cystic fibrosis.

The sample holds a few counts of this clone. The CDR3 coding sequence is TGTGCCAGCATCGGGACGGCTAACACTGAAGCTTTCTTT. It specifies CASIGTANTEAFF. The chain couples TRBV2 to TRBJ1-1, with a possible D match to TRBD1 (5 bases). The CDR3 extends over 13 amino acids. Germline CDR1 SNHLY, CDR2 FYNNEI. V was pared by 7 bases and J by 2 bases, with 11 bases between. Variable domain in full (rest from reference TRBV2 and TRBJ1-1): EPEVTQTPSHQVTQMGQEVILRCVPISNHLYFYWYRQILGQKVEFLVSFYNNEISEKSEIFDDQFSVERPDGSNFTLKIRSTKLEDSAMYFCASIGTANTEAFFGQGTRLTVV.

The DNA for the CDR3 is TGTGCCAGCAGCTTTGGACTAGCGGGAGGGCAAGAGACCCAGTACTTC. It encodes CASSFGLAGGQETQYF. The chain is built from TRBV5-4 and TRBJ2-5; TRBD2 matches at 15 bases. Germline CDR1 SGHNT, CDR2 YYREEE (reference sequence). Trimming removed 2 bases from V and 2 bases from J; junction bases left unmatched: 1. The CDR3 consists of 16 residues.

The chain recombines TRBV5-4 with TRBJ2-5; maybe TRBD2 (6 bases). CDR3 length: 15 residues. Germline lookup yields CDR1 SGHNT and CDR2 YYREEE (reference sequence). Trimming pared 3 bases from V and 2 bases from J, leaving 14 bases between. CDR3 residues: CASSSARGGQETQYF. The DNA for the CDR3 is TGTGCCAGCAGCTCCGCGCGGGGAGGACAAGAGACCCAGTACTTC.

The V gene is TRBV5-8, the J gene TRBJ2-5; 8 bases agree with TRBD2. This CDR3 spans 15 amino acids. CDR1 is SGHTS and CDR2 is YDEGEE in the germline V gene. The ends lost 0 bases at V and 1 base at J; junction bases unmatched: 2. The DNA for the CDR3 is TGTGCCAGCAGCTTGGGGCTAGCGGGCCAAGAGACCCAGTACTTC. As protein: CASSLGLAGQETQYF.

The chain combines TRBV6-5 with TRBJ1-5; 7 bases map to TRBD1. Germline CDR1 and CDR2: MNHEY and SVGAGI. CDR3 length equals 15 residues. V gave up 6 bases and J gave up 1 base; unmatched junction bases: 6. CDR3 nucleotide sequence: TGTGCCAGCAGAACCTTGGGACAGAGCAATCAGCCCCAGCATTTT. This codes for CASRTLGQSNQPQHF.

This chain joins TRBV2 and TRBJ1-2; D not certain. The CDR3 contains 14 residues. Trimming shortened V by 2 bases and J by 2 bases, and 9 bases separated the two germline ends. Per the germline V gene, CDR1 is SNHLY and CDR2 is FYNNEI. In DNA, the CDR3 is TGTGCCAGCAGTGAATTTCGCACAAACTATGGCTACACCTTC. Translating gives CASSEFRTNYGYTF.

The V and J genes are TRBV7-9 and TRBJ1-1; D gene unclear. Germline CDR1 and CDR2: SEHNR and FQNEAQ (reference sequence). The CDR3 has 13 amino acids. Trimming left V 3 bases short and J 2 bases short, with 7 bases between. The CDR3 protein is CASSFDTNTEAFF. CDR3 DNA sequence: TGTGCCAGCAGCTTCGACACTAACACTGAAGCTTTCTTT.

The rearrangement links TRBV6-5 to TRBJ1-6; a possible D gene is TRBD1 (6 bases). V lost 0 bases and J lost 11, with 14 bases in between. Germline assignment: CDR1 MNHEY and CDR2 SVGAGI. This CDR3 is built from 15 residues. This chain's CDR3 is CASSYSGTSFAPLHF. For the CDR3, the DNA is TGTGCCAGCAGTTACTCAGGGACAAGCTTTGCACCCCTCCACTTT.